This passage covers 8 T cell receptor beta chains from one sample sequenced in a study of shared clonotypes between healthy human individuals. Produced via immunoSEQ multiplex PCR; TCRdb's table is partial and in-frame only. The table has about 500,000 clones, approximately 77% seen once. The sample consisted of PBMCs. The origin of the receptors is a woman aged 40 to 50 in good health. Some clones in this sample may be carry-over from other donors' samples.

This chain uses TRBV2 with TRBJ2-2, with D perhaps matching TRBD2 (6 bases). The germline V gene has CDR1 SNHLY and CDR2 FYNNEI. The CDR3 sequence is 14 residues long. Trimming removed 9 bases at V and 1 base at J, with 12 bases between. Here the CDR3 DNA reads TGTGCCAGTGGGGAGGCCTTGAACACCGGGGAGCTGTTTTTT. Translated, it gives CASGEALNTGELFF.

About this clone itself: Since a far larger clone is one base different, this is likely a read error. Lacking the conserved final phenylalanine or tryptophan, this CDR3 likely reflects a read error. This rearrangement joins TRBV4-1 to TRBJ2-7; TRBD1 aligns across 9 bases. Germline V gene data show CDR1 as MGHRA and CDR2 as YSYEKL. There are 15 residues in the CDR3. V was clipped by 3 bases and J by 3 bases; unmatched bases: 6. CDR3 nucleotide sequence: TGCGCCAGCAGCCACCCCGGGACAGGGCTCTACGAGCAGTACCTC. Translation gives CASSHPGTGLYEQYL.

As concerns this clone: The junction differs from germline at one of its ends, possibly a read error. Other DNA sequences in this sample translate to the same CDR3. The chain carries TRBV7-3 and TRBJ2-7; 10 bases agree with TRBD2. This CDR3 comprises 16 residues. Germline assignment: CDR1 SGHTA and CDR2 FQGTGA. This CDR3 reads CASSLSSTSGSYEQYF. Written as DNA, the CDR3 is TGTGCCAGCAGCTTATCCTCGACTAGCGGGTCCTACGAACAGTACTTC. Filled out from reference TRBV7-3 and TRBJ2-7, the complete variable domain reads GAGVSQTPSNKVTEKGKYVELRCDPISGHTALYWYRQSLGQGPEFLIYFQGTGAADDSGLPNDRFFAVRPEGSVSTLKIQRTERGDSAVYLCASSLSSTSGSYEQYFGPGTRLTVT.

The gene calls are TRBV30 and TRBJ2-1; 7 nucleotides match TRBD2. The germline V gene has CDR1 GTSNPN and CDR2 SVGIG (reference sequence). The V gene end was trimmed by 3 bases and the J gene end by 4 bases; junction bases not matched to a gene: 9. CDR3 length: 15 residues. CDR3 sequence (DNA): TGTGCCTGGAGGAAGGCGGGAGTTCTGTACAATGAGCAGTTCTTC. Translated, it gives CAWRKAGVLYNEQFF.

The chain uses TRBV6-1 and TRBJ2-1, with D maybe TRBD1 (6 bases). From germline, CDR1 is MNHNS and CDR2 SASEGT. The CDR3 extends over 15 amino acids. V lost 5 bases and J lost 4, with 15 bases in between. CDR3 sequence (DNA): TGTGCCAGCAGTCCACAGGGAAGTTCGTACAATGAGCAGTTCTTC. As protein: CASSPQGSSYNEQFF.

V usage is TRBV19 and J usage is TRBJ2-7; D may correspond to TRBD1 or TRBD2 (5 bases each). Germline CDR1 LNHDA, CDR2 SQIVND (reference sequence). The CDR3 is 14 amino acids. Trimming left V 5 bases short and J 3 bases short, with 14 bases between. The DNA for the CDR3 is TGTGCCAGTAGTGACCGGGACGGGTACTACGAGCAGTACTTC. Translated, it gives CASSDRDGYYEQYF.

The chain couples TRBV5-5 to TRBJ1-4, with D possibly TRBD1 on 6 matching bases. The CDR3 totals 15 residues. Germline assignment: CDR1 SGHKS and CDR2 YYEKEE (reference sequence). Deletions cut 0 bases from V and 5 bases from J, with 11 bases between. The CDR3 sequence: CASSLEPTGNEKLFF. The CDR3 nucleotides are TGTGCCAGCAGCTTGGAACCAACAGGGAATGAAAAACTGTTTTTT. The full variable domain, in which reference TRBV5-5 and TRBJ1-4 provide the parts outside the CDR3, is DAGVTQSPTHLIKTRGQQVTLRCSPISGHKSVSWYQQVLGQGPQFIFQYYEKEERGRGNFPDRFSARQFPNYSSELNVNALLLGDSALYLCASSLEPTGNEKLFFGSGTQLSVL.

This clone was found many times. The V and J genes are TRBV6-1 and TRBJ1-5; D uncertain. This CDR3 spans 11 amino acids. The germline CDR1 and CDR2 sequences are MNHNS and SASEGT. V was shortened by 5 bases and J by 7 bases, with 6 bases between the two germline ends. As DNA, the CDR3 is TGTGCCAGCAGTTCGGAGCAGCCCCAGCATTTT. Residues: CASSSEQPQHF.